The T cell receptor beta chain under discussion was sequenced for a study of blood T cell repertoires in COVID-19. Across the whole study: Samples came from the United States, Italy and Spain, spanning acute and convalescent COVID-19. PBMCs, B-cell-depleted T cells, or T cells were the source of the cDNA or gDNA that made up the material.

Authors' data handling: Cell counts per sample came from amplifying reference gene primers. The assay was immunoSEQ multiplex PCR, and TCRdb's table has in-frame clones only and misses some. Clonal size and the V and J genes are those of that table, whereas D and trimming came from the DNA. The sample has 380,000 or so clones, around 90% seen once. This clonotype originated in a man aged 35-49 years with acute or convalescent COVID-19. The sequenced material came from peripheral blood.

The CDR3 DNA reads as TGTGCCAGCAGCTTAGAGGCCGGGACTGAAGCTTTCTTT. This encodes CASSLEAGTEAFF. This chain connects TRBV7-8 to TRBJ1-1; D is ambiguous. Germline V CDR1 and CDR2: SGHVS, FQNEAQ. The CDR3 contains 13 residues. The germline V and J ends were trimmed by 1 base and 5 bases, with 8 bases remaining between them.